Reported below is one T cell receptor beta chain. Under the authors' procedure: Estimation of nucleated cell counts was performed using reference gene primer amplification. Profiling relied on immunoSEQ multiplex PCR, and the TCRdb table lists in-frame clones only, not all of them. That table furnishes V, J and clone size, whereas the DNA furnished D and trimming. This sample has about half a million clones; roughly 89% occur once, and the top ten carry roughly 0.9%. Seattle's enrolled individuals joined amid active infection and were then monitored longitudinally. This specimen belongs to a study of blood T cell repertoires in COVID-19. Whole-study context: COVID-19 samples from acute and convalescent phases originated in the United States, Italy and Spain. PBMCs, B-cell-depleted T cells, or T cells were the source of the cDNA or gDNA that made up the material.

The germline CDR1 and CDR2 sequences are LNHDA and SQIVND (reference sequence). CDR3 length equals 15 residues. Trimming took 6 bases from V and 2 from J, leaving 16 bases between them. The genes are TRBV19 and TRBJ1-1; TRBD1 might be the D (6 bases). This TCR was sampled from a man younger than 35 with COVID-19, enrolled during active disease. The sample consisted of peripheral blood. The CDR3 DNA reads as TGTGCCAGTAGGTTCCCGGGACACCTCAACACTGAAGCTTTCTTT. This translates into CASRFPGHLNTEAFF.